These T cell receptor beta chains were read from a single sample in a study of T cell repertoires in cytomegalovirus infection. Each CDR3 protein is one row after TCRdb ran MiXCR on the reads. The sample shows fewer than 400,000 distinct CDR3 sequences, around a sixth of them seen only once. The sequencing sample was made of PBMCs. These receptors originate from a human donor in good health (CMV status not recorded). Some clones in this sample may be carry-over from other donors' samples. The CDR3 runs from the conserved cysteine through the conserved F or W. A D gene is named only where the DNA matches it firmly. A clone size is listed for some rows: how often the clone was seen (once, few, many), or a class if it is expanded.

d_gene	v_gene	j_gene	abundance	CDR3aa	CDR3nt
TRBD2	TRBV2	TRBJ2-3	.	CASSEAGGRNTQYF	TGTGCCAGCAGTGAGGCGGGAGGGCGAAATACGCAGTATTTT
TRBD2	TRBV2	TRBJ2-1	many	CASSQVRLAVYNEQFF	TGTGCCAGCAGCCAAGTCAGGCTAGCGGTCTACAATGAGCAGTTCTTC
.	TRBV7-2	TRBJ2-5	many	CASSLRRVSQETQYF	TGTGCCAGCAGCTTAAGAAGGGTCTCCCAAGAGACCCAGTACTTC
.	TRBV30	TRBJ2-1	few	CAWSVLAGAYNEQFF	TGTGCCTGGAGTGTACTAGCAGGAGCTTACAATGAGCAGTTCTTC
.	TRBV20-1	TRBJ2-1	many	CSARGTTTYNEQFF	TGCAGTGCTAGAGGGACCACGACCTACAATGAGCAGTTCTTC
.	TRBV12-3/TRBV12-4	TRBJ2-5	.	CASSFSTWETQYF	TGTGCCAGCAGTTTTAGCACCTGGGAGACCCAGTACTTC
.	TRBV10-3	TRBJ1-4	.	CAISGQDNEKLFF	TGTGCCATCAGTGGACAGGATAATGAAAAACTGTTTTTT
.	TRBV12-3/TRBV12-4	TRBJ1-1	many	CASSLITGSGAFF	TGTGCCAGCAGCCTAATTACAGGGAGTGGAGCTTTCTTT
.	TRBV28	TRBJ2-3	few	CATRGSGDTQYF	TGTGCCACCAGGGGTTCGGGGGATACGCAGTATTTT
TRBD1	TRBV11-2	TRBJ2-7	.	CASSLGWDRSYEQYF	TGTGCCAGCAGCTTAGGATGGGACAGGTCCTACGAGCAGTACTTC
.	TRBV28	TRBJ2-2	many	CASRRRGVDPGELFF	TGTGCCAGCAGACGTCGTGGGGTGGACCCCGGGGAGCTGTTTTTT
.	TRBV5-1	TRBJ1-6	few	CASSLDYGRNSPLHF	TGCGCCAGCAGCTTGGATTACGGCCGTAATTCACCCCTCCACTTT
TRBD1	TRBV7-9	TRBJ1-6	many	CASSSHDWTGVDSPLHF	TGTGCCAGCAGCTCACACGATTGGACAGGGGTCGATTCACCCCTCCACTTT
TRBD2	TRBV12-3/TRBV12-4	TRBJ2-3	few	CASRPTSGGWGTQYF	TGTGCCAGCAGACCGACTAGCGGAGGTTGGGGTACGCAGTATTTT
.	TRBV28	TRBJ1-1	.	CASSSGRKGIRTEAFF	TGTGCCAGCAGCTCAGGGAGGAAAGGGATCCGCACTGAAGCTTTCTTT
.	TRBV5-1	TRBJ2-5	.	CASNTITGETQYF	TGCGCCAGCAACACTATTACCGGGGAGACCCAGTACTTC
.	TRBV6-5	TRBJ2-7	.	CASSYEDEQYF	TGTGCCAGCAGTTACGAGGACGAGCAGTACTTC
TRBD2	TRBV4-3	TRBJ2-1	.	CASSQGLAGNTEQFF	TGCGCCAGCAGCCAAGGACTAGCGGGGAACACTGAGCAGTTCTTC
.	TRBV12-3/TRBV12-4	TRBJ2-2	.	CASAVGSVDQLFF	TGTGCCAGCGCTGTAGGTAGCGTCGATCAGCTGTTTTTT
.	TRBV4-3	TRBJ1-1	few	CASSQDRVRATEAFF	TGCGCCAGCAGCCAAGATCGGGTCAGGGCTACTGAAGCTTTCTTT
TRBD2	TRBV13	TRBJ2-5	few	CASSLSPSGTQETQYF	TGTGCCAGCAGCTTAAGTCCTAGCGGAACCCAAGAGACCCAGTACTTC
TRBD2	TRBV7-2	TRBJ2-7	many	CASSLVGAGGPHLQYF	TGTGCCAGCAGCTTAGTTGGGGCGGGAGGGCCTCATTTGCAGTACTTC
TRBD2	TRBV10-3	TRBJ2-5	few	CATRLAGGETQYF	TGTGCCACCAGACTAGCGGGGGGGGAGACCCAGTACTTC
.	TRBV11-2	TRBJ1-1	.	CASSLLEFSGVGVYVTEAFF	TGTGCCAGCAGCTTATTAGAGTTTTCGGGGGTTGGGGTATACGTCACTGAAGCTTTCTTT
.	TRBV6-1	TRBJ1-4	many	CASRTDRANEKLFF	TGTGCCAGCAGGACTGACAGAGCTAATGAAAAACTGTTTTTT
TRBD1	TRBV7-9	TRBJ2-3	few	CASTGRGQGPDTQYF	TGTGCCAGCACCGGCCGGGGACAGGGCCCAGATACGCAGTATTTT
TRBD1	TRBV9	TRBJ1-1	.	CASSSLDRATEAFF	TGTGCCAGCAGCTCCCTGGACAGGGCCACTGAAGCTTTCTTT
TRBD1	TRBV6-6	TRBJ1-3	few	CASSFATGSNTIYF	TGTGCCAGCAGTTTTGCGACAGGGTCAAACACCATATATTTT
.	TRBV7-9	TRBJ2-3	many	CASSPPSSRHTDTQYF	TGTGCCAGCAGCCCTCCGTCTTCGCGCCACACAGATACGCAGTATTTT
TRBD2	TRBV12-3/TRBV12-4	TRBJ2-7	few	CASSLTSGVLTYEQYF	TGTGCCAGCAGTTTGACTAGCGGGGTCCTGACCTACGAGCAGTACTTC
.	TRBV5-1	TRBJ1-1	.	CASSRDGVNTEAFF	TGCGCCAGCAGCCGGGACGGAGTGAACACTGAAGCTTTCTTT
TRBD1	TRBV27	TRBJ1-3	.	CASSSGGPGNTIYF	TGTGCCAGCAGTTCAGGGGGCCCTGGAAACACCATATATTTT
.	TRBV30	TRBJ1-1	few	CARKEEGRQNTEAFF	TGTGCCCGCAAGGAAGAGGGACGGCAGAACACTGAAGCTTTCTTT
.	TRBV11-2	TRBJ2-1	many	CASSLDRVNEQFF	TGTGCCAGCAGCTTAGATCGAGTCAATGAGCAGTTCTTC
.	TRBV7-9	TRBJ1-3	few	CASRGPGNTIYF	TGTGCCAGCAGGGGGCCAGGAAACACCATATATTTT
.	TRBV4-1	TRBJ2-1	many	CASSQGGGNEQFF	TGCGCCAGCAGCCAAGGGGGAGGCAATGAGCAGTTCTTC
.	TRBV19	TRBJ1-5	many	CACGWGGNQPQHF	TGTGCCTGTGGCTGGGGAGGCAATCAGCCCCAGCATTTT
.	TRBV6-5	TRBJ1-1	many	CASSYSRKNTEAFF	TGTGCCAGCAGTTACTCGCGGAAGAACACTGAAGCTTTCTTT
.	TRBV19	TRBJ1-5	many	CASTAWAINQPQHF	TGTGCCAGTACCGCCTGGGCCATAAATCAGCCCCAGCATTTT
.	TRBV7-9	TRBJ2-2	many	CASRRSGTGELFF	TGTGCCAGCCGACGAAGCGGCACCGGGGAGCTGTTTTTT
.	TRBV30	TRBJ1-1	.	CAWSVGFTEAFF	TGTGCCTGGAGTGTTGGTTTCACTGAAGCTTTCTTT
TRBD2	TRBV20-1	TRBJ2-3	.	CSARDVISGGTDTQYF	TGCAGTGCTAGAGATGTAATTAGCGGGGGCACAGATACGCAGTATTTT
.	TRBV12-3/TRBV12-4	TRBJ2-7	many	CASSLSDPPAQYF	TGTGCCAGCAGCCTCTCGGACCCCCCAGCGCAGTACTTC
.	TRBV7-2	TRBJ2-5	many	CASSVGTPQETQYF	TGTGCCAGCAGCGTGGGGACACCCCAAGAGACCCAGTACTTC
.	TRBV4-1	TRBJ2-4	.	CASSLSSGFKNIQYF	TGCGCCAGCAGCCTCAGTTCGGGGTTTAAAAACATTCAGTACTTC
.	TRBV4-2	TRBJ1-1	few	CASSQPAGSWYTEAFF	TGTGCCAGCAGCCAACCGGCGGGGTCGTGGTACACTGAAGCTTTCTTT
TRBD2	TRBV12-3/TRBV12-4	TRBJ2-7	few	CASSLMGLAGVGYEQYF	TGTGCCAGCAGTTTAATGGGACTAGCGGGAGTTGGGTACGAGCAGTACTTC
.	TRBV6-2/TRBV6-3	TRBJ2-5	few	CASRRRSADVGEYF	TGTGCCAGCAGGCGCCGCAGCGCTGATGTCGGGGAGTACTTC
.	TRBV6-2/TRBV6-3	TRBJ1-5	.	CASSYPGSGDGRQPQHF	TGTGCCAGCAGTTACCCTGGGTCAGGGGACGGTCGACAGCCCCAGCATTTT
.	TRBV18	TRBJ1-1	few	CASSSTPSNMNTEAFF	TGTGCCAGCTCATCAACCCCCTCGAATATGAACACTGAAGCTTTCTTT
.	TRBV6-2/TRBV6-3	TRBJ2-1	few	CASSDRPQEQFF	TGTGCCAGCAGTGACAGGCCCCAAGAGCAGTTCTTC
.	TRBV20-1	TRBJ2-5	few	CSGGDGETQYF	TGCAGTGGGGGGGATGGGGAGACCCAGTACTTC
TRBD2	TRBV6-5	TRBJ2-7	few	CASSKTSGVYEQYF	TGTGCCAGCAGTAAGACTAGCGGGGTATACGAGCAGTACTTC
.	TRBV12-3/TRBV12-4	TRBJ2-3	few	CASSPWAGTTDTQYF	TGTGCCAGCAGCCCGTGGGCGGGGACTACAGATACGCAGTATTTT
.	TRBV7-2	TRBJ1-2	many	CASSLDPGGYGYTF	TGTGCCAGCAGCTTAGATCCGGGTGGCTATGGCTACACCTTC
TRBD1	TRBV12-3/TRBV12-4	TRBJ1-1	many	CASRIPRGQGTEAFF	TGTGCCAGCAGAATTCCCAGGGGGCAGGGCACTGAAGCTTTCTTT
TRBD1	TRBV14	TRBJ2-7	.	CASKVRDRTYEQYF	TGTGCCAGCAAAGTCCGGGACAGAACCTACGAGCAGTACTTC
.	TRBV7-2	TRBJ2-5	few	CASSLASTGGTQYF	TGTGCCAGCAGCTTAGCGAGTACTGGAGGGACCCAGTACTTC
.	TRBV7-7	TRBJ2-6	many	CASKYGESSGANVLTF	TGTGCCAGCAAGTACGGAGAGAGTAGCGGGGCCAACGTCCTGACTTTC